This record looks at one TCR beta chain sequence and its context. This clone was observed a few times. This clone's antigen is unknown. The input lacks base qualities; no much larger clone sits a single base away. The library was built by means of the immunoSEQ multiplex PCR assay. For the multiplex PCR, a mixture combining 60 forward primers for TCR Vbeta segments and 13 reverse primers for TCR Jbeta segments was used. Amplification of the CDR3 region of rearranged TCR beta genes was performed with a multiplex PCR assay on genomic DNA. The Illumina HiSeq System was used to sequence the amplified TCR beta libraries as 87-base-pair reads. The paper's processing steps were these. Across the 600 to 700 repertoires, a later analysis counted tens of millions of unique TCR beta chains, around 10 million of which were shared by at least two donors. A nearest-neighbor algorithm error-corrected the raw reads and collapsed the reads into unique sequences, merging closely related sequences to remove PCR and sequencing errors. V, D and J gene segments were assigned by aligning CDR3 sequences to IMGT reference sequences. Each retained sequence needed at least a six-nucleotide match to both a V gene segment and a J gene segment. Rearrangements were called productive when the CDR3 lacked stop codons and stayed in frame with V and J; all others were non-productive. CDR3 was defined by IMGT convention, running from the second conserved V-encoded cysteine to the conserved J-encoded phenylalanine. Sequences without an unambiguous match to a single V gene segment were excluded from the earlier analysis of about 630 of the donors. In an earlier analysis of 587 of the donors, a V segment was called functional when productive rearrangements were above 56.7%, and segregating when the standard deviation between donors exceeded 5%. A statistical classification framework was developed to diagnose cytomegalovirus status using the catalog of TCR beta chain sequences. A later analysis assigned V and J genes by comparing TCR nucleotide sequences with IMGT/GENE-DB human TR gene sequences. In a later analysis, CDR3 sequences and most-parsimonious VDJ recombination scenarios were assigned using the TCRdist pipeline. A later analysis defined each TCR beta chain by its CDR3 amino acid sequence plus V-gene family, and excluded reads lacking a unique V-gene family. To address suspected cross-contamination and a sequencing artifact, a later analysis removed 550 to 750 highly shared, low-generation-probability nucleotide sequences. For each public chain, a later analysis derived a clonal expansion index from normalized ranks of inferred template counts within each repertoire. In a later analysis, generation probabilities were computed using a VDJ recombination model fitted to out-of-frame rearrangements, and the results were checked against IGoR. In a later analysis, hypergeometric tests were used to score TCR-TCR, TCR-HLA and TCR-CMV co-occurrence, with a repertoire-size bias correction applied to TCR pairs. To estimate false discovery rates, a later analysis permuted the HLA or CMV assignments 20 times. In a later analysis, co-occurring TCRs were grouped using DBSCAN, with TCRdist sequence similarity added in when clustering inside HLA-allele-positive subsets. For co-occurrence clustering, repertoires with fewer than 30,000 or more than 120,000 public chains were excluded, along with roughly five repertoires with anomalous nucleotide sharing. TCRdb retrieved this table from immuneACCESS and kept in-frame rearrangements only. Not all clones are present; in checked studies, unresolved V genes account for under half, and no reason is known for the remainder. V, J and clone size derive from that table, while D and trimming were established from the DNA sequence. Present in this sample are roughly 100,000 clones, roughly 79% of which were seen just once. The top ten hold about 4.1% of the sample.

In total, 500 to 700 healthy bone marrow donors made up the cohort. All cohort members were sampled while nominally healthy, although unrecorded immune exposures were likely present. The donor was CMV seropositive and belonged to the group of 250 to 350 seropositive cohort members. Every donor gave a peripheral blood sample, and the peripheral blood mononuclear cells from that sample were used for TCR beta sequencing. The Qiagen DNeasy Blood Extraction Kit was used to extract genomic DNA from the blood cell samples. This specimen comes from a study of cytomegalovirus exposure and HLA in healthy donors (dated by TCRdb to 2015 to 2018). For the study in its entirety: According to an earlier analysis of 450 to 650 of the donors, about 170 million T cells yielded 90 million to 130 million unique TCR beta sequences and less than 300 Gb of sequence data. Around 320 gigabases of sequencing data and approximately 84 million unique TCR sequences were included in an early release covering over 600 HLA-typed donors. Of the roughly 410 genotyped donors, more than 75% were placed in the genetic ancestry cluster associated with self-reported Caucasian donors. The study was designed to test whether signatures of past pathogen exposure could be identified by cataloging public T cell receptors. The T cell repertoires of under 750 subjects were profiled by immunosequencing and related to cytomegalovirus serostatus. In addition to the first cohort of around 670 subjects, a separate validation cohort of 120 different subjects was used. To predict cytomegalovirus infection status, the study combined high-throughput TCR immunosequencing, statistical association of individual TCRs with disease status, and machine learning. To study patterns of TCR occurrence, a later analysis re-analyzed previously published TCR beta repertoires from just over 650 donors and added high-resolution HLA genotyping. The later analysis used no new phenotypic data to find candidate immune exposures, relying instead on TCR beta sequences and their occurrence across donors. An earlier analysis of a few hundred of the donors applied high-throughput TCR beta sequencing to assess whether each TCR beta V gene segment acted as functional or pseudogenic. Donor age, sex, ethnicity and CMV serostatus were collected together with the repertoire data. Genome-wide SNP genotypes for about three fifths of the 666 donors were used in a later genetic analysis, which treated that subset as a discovery cohort. All discovery cohort repertoires had been generated using a single sequencing platform. HLA typing included class I and class II loci at four-digit resolution. Typing coverage differed by locus: A, B, C, DRB1 and DQB1 were typed in about 620-640 donors, DQA1 in around 500, DPA1 in some 610, and DPB1 in around 440. About five DR-DQ haplotypes were treated as single units for association and clustering because of strong linkage in the cohort. Among a few hundred genotyped donors of the cohort, an average of 235,054 unique TCR beta nucleotide sequences were sequenced per donor, roughly 20% of them non-productive.

Measured from the cysteine to the phenylalanine, the CDR3 is 17 residues long. This entry keeps only the CDR3 DNA: 51 bases, framed from base 1. CDR1 is given as SGHTA and CDR2 as FQGNSA, both from the germline V gene. V has 5 bases trimmed and J has 2 bases trimmed; junction bases matching no gene number 13. The study at large found these results: Specific HLA alleles were associated with 15,000 to 20,000 TCR beta sequences at a false discovery rate of 0.05 in a later analysis. Correlated functional status among segregating V segments might be attributable to linkage disequilibrium, but an unknown experimental factor could not be ruled out. A later analysis found that TCR association rates varied across HLA loci, with DRB1 alleles showing the most associated TCRs and HLA-C alleles the fewest. The only immune exposure information available for the cohort was CMV serostatus. Presence/absence analyses assumed roughly uniform sequencing depth across donors, an assumption that may not hold. Most TCR sequences were observed very rarely across donors, whereas some public TCRs were present in many individuals. The study gave a list of about 160 TCR beta chains associated with cytomegalovirus. Because counts were too low, roughly 16 rarely observed V segments, including chromosome 9 orphons, were excluded from the earlier analysis of some 540 of the donors. In a later genetic analysis, fewer N-insertions in productive TCRs were reported among donors in an Asian-associated ancestry cluster than the roughly 640-donor mean. In this cohort, only TCR beta chains were sequenced, and detectable features were limited by the absence of alpha or paired-chain data. A further reported finding was that TCR beta sequences accurately predicted the HLA-A and HLA-B alleles for most subjects in the first cohort. Cytomegalovirus status was reported to be diagnosed by the classifier with high specificity and sensitivity in both the original and validation cohorts. In a later genetic analysis, a missense DCLRE1C variant was associated with V-gene and J-gene trimming of TCR beta chains, and the association was replicated in an independent cohort. A cluster of highly shared sequence variants was judged likely to represent a technical artifact of the sequencing pipeline. An earlier analysis of some 560 of the donors showed that most TCR beta V segments appeared in productive rearrangements either about 87% or about 30% of the time, which broadly matched IMGT annotations. Because some donors lacked HLA typing at each locus, the association tests relied only on the typed subset. Strong co-occurrence of HLA alleles, especially DR and DQ, made assigning TCR associations to individual alleles difficult. Compared with equally common non-associated chains, HLA-associated TCR beta chains in a later analysis were more clonally expanded and had lower generation probabilities. A few of the identified cytomegalovirus-associated TCR beta chains were confirmed in vitro to be specific for cytomegalovirus antigens. Most CMV-associated TCR beta chains appeared to be HLA-restricted in a later analysis, and the HLA associations seemed to be driven largely by CMV exposure. The authors suggested that the approach could potentially be extended to other disease states and immunological phenotypes. Some IMGT-functional V segments, including TRBV6-2 and TRBV6-3, could not be distinguished by the 87-base-pair reads and were therefore excluded. According to a later analysis, parvovirus B19, influenza, CMV and Epstein-Barr virus appeared linked to several top co-occurrence clusters.

Sequences were obtained from PBMCs. The origin of this receptor is a man in his forties or fifties in good health and CMV-seropositive. This receptor chain uses TRBV7-2 and TRBJ2-5; 8 junctional bases match TRBD2. CDR3 reads: CASSLGITGGGQETQYF. The sequence in DNA is TGTGCCAGCAGCCTGGGGATAACGGGAGGGGGACAAGAGACCCAGTACTTC.